The entry below gives a single TCR beta chain sequence along with its context. Some clones are missing from TCRdb's copy, which holds only in-frame ones; the method was immunoSEQ multiplex PCR. The sample consists of about 160,000 clones, under 90% of them appearing once. The data derive from a study of blood T cell repertoires in COVID-19. J gave up 8 bases and V 9 bases, and 22 bases lay outside the gene matches. Germline V lookup: CDR1 KGHDR, CDR2 SFDVKD. The CDR3 sequence is 17 residues long. The chain employs TRBV24-1 and TRBJ1-2; 8 nucleotides align to TRBD1. The sample consisted of PBMCs or T cells enriched from blood (not recorded which). The clonotype comes from a woman aged 60-70 years who had recovered from COVID-19. The CDR3: CATEGEDARGLGGGYTF. The DNA of the CDR3 is TGTGCCACCGAAGGAGAGGACGCCAGGGGGCTCGGAGGAGGCTACACCTTC.